This entry is about one TCR beta chain. Its antigen remains unidentified. This entry belongs to a study of Ad26.COV2.S vaccination and SARS-CoV-2 variants. Treatment indicated: roughly 20 received Ad26.COV2.S at low or high dose, single or two shots; 5 received placebo; per-sample allocation not given. At day 63 after the first vaccine or placebo injection, samples were drawn. Method: immunoSEQ multiplex PCR; TCRdb's copy keeps in-frame clones and lacks some. Counted here are over 250,000 clones, around 87% occurring once; the ten biggest clones make up around 3.5%. Study observations and caveats: Vaccinees displayed broader spike-specific TCR repertoires than placebo recipients.

V dropped 3 bases and J dropped 0 bases, with 9 bases sitting between them. Per the germline V gene, CDR1 is MNHNS and CDR2 is SASEGT. The CDR3 runs to 14 residues. The source is a person aged 18-60 years who received the Ad26.COV2.S COVID-19 vaccine or a placebo. This material consisted of peripheral blood, taken in a trial of Ad26.COV2.S vaccine versus placebo. The chain recombines TRBV6-1 with TRBJ2-7; D may be TRBD1 (6 bases). DNA of the CDR3: TGTGCCAGCAGTGATACAGGGACCTCCTACGAGCAGTACTTC. Amino acids: CASSDTGTSYEQYF.